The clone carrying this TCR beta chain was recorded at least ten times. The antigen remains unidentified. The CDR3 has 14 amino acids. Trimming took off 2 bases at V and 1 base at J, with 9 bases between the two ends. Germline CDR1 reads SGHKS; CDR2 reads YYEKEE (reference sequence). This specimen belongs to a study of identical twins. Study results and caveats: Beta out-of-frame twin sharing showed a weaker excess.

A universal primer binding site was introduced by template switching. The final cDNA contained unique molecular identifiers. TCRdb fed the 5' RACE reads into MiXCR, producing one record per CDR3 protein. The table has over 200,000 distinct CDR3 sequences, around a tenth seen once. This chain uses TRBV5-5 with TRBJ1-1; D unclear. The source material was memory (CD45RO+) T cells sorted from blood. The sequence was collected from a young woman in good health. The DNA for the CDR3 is TGTGCCAGCAGCTTTGACACGGCGAACACTGAAGCTTTCTTT. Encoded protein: CASSFDTANTEAFF. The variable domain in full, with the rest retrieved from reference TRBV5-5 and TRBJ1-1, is DAGVTQSPTHLIKTRGQQVTLRCSPISGHKSVSWYQQVLGQGPQFIFQYYEKEERGRGNFPDRFSARQFPNYSSELNVNALLLGDSALYLCASSFDTANTEAFFGQGTRLTVV.